This T cell receptor (beta chain) was found in a study of shared clonotypes between healthy human individuals. About the research overall: Sampling drew on donors who were a couple of women and three men aged 18 to 49. Regarding the study as a whole: With few donors, the genetic and exposure-history diversity represented was limited.

In regard to this clone: Its antigen remains unknown.

The deep-level immunoSEQ assay was used. Over several immunoSEQ plates, each subset's genomic DNA was distributed in even portions. Data came from immunoSEQ multiplex PCR; TCRdb stores just in-frame clones and leaves some out. The repertoire has 450,000 to 600,000 clones, around 80% of them found once; the top ten carry approximately 12%. Germline V CDR1 and CDR2: MDHEN, SYDVKM. With 2 bases removed from V and 7 bases from J, the gap between germline ends came to 11 bases. The CDR3 is made up of 13 amino acids. The sequence derives from a woman aged 40 to 50 in good health. Some clones in this sample may be carry-over from other donors' samples. Source material: PBMCs. The V gene is TRBV28, the J gene TRBJ1-2; D uncertain. DNA for the CDR3: TGTGCCAGCAGTTTAGGTCCGGGGTCTGGCTACACCTTC. Translation gives CASSLGPGSGYTF.